This T cell receptor (beta chain) was captured by sequencing in a study of blood T cells in healthy people across ages. This clonotype was counted only a few times. Together with a sample-barcoded 5' primer, a J-beta primer mix was included in a second PCR lasting roughly 6 to 12 cycles. TCRdb reprocessed the 5' RACE reads via MiXCR and lists one record per CDR3 protein. The sample contains approximately 900,000 distinct CDR3 sequences, around 48% of which appear only once. The CDR3 loop spans 14 amino acids. The V and J ends lost 2 bases and 5 bases respectively, with 13 bases between them. CDR1 and CDR2 (germline): SGHAT, FQNNGV.

The origin of this receptor is a man aged 25-45 years in good health. Sequences were obtained from blood. V usage is TRBV11-2 and J usage is TRBJ2-7; D remains ambiguous. The CDR3 DNA follows: TGTGCCAGCAGCTTATTGGACGGTTCTCACGAGCAGTACTTC. Protein: CASSLLDGSHEQYF.